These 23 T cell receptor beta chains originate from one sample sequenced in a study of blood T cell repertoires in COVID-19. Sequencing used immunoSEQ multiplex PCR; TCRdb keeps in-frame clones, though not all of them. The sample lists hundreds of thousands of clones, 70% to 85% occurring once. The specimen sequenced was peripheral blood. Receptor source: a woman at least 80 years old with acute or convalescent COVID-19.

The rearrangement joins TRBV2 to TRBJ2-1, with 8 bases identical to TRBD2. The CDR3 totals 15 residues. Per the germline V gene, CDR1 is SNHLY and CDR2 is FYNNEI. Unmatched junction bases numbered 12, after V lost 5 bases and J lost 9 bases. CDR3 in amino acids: CASSRAGEFASEQFF. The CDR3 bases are TGTGCCAGCAGTCGAGCGGGAGAGTTTGCTAGTGAGCAGTTCTTC.

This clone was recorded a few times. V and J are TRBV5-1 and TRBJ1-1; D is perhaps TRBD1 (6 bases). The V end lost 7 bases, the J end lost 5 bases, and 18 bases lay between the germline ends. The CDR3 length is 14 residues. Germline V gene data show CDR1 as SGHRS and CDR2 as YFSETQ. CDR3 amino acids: CASSLAGADTEAFF. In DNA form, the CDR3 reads TGCGCCAGCTCCCTTGCGGGGGCGGATACTGAAGCTTTCTTT.

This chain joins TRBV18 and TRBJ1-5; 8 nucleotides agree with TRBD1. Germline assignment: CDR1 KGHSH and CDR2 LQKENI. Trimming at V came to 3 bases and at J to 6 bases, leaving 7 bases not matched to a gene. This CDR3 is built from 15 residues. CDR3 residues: CASSPQGAGVQPQHF. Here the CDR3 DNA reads TGTGCCAGCTCACCGCAGGGGGCGGGAGTTCAGCCCCAGCATTTT.

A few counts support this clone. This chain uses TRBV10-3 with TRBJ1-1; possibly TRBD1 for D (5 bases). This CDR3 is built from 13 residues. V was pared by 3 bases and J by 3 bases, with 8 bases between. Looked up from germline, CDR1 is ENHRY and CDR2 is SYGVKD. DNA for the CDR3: TGTGCCATCAGTGACCAGGGTTACACTGAAGCTTTCTTT. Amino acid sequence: CAISDQGYTEAFF.

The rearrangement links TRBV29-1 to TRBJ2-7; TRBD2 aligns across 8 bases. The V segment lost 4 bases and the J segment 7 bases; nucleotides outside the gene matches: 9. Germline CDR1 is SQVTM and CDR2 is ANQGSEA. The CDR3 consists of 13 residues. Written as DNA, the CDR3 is TGCAGCGTTGGGACTAGCAACTTTCAAGAGCAGTACTTC. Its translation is CSVGTSNFQEQYF.

The CDR3 here is CASSPRNNYGYTF. CDR3 coding DNA: TGTGCCAGCAGTCCGCGAAATAACTATGGCTACACCTTC. The V call is TRBV27, the J call TRBJ1-2, with D unclear. CDR3 length: 13 residues. The V end was cut by 5 bases, the J end by 1 base, with 8 bases between. Germline CDR1 and CDR2: MNHEY and SMNVEV (reference sequence).

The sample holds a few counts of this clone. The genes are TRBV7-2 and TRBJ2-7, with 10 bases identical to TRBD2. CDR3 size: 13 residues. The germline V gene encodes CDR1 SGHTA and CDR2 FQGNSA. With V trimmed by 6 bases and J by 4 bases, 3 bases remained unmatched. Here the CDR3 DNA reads TGTGCCAGCAGATCGACTAGCGGGTACGAGCAGTACTTC. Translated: CASRSTSGYEQYF.

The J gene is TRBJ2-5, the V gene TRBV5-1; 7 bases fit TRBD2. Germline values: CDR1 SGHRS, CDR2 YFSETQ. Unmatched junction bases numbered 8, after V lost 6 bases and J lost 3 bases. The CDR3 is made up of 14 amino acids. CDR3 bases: TGCGCCAGCAAGTTGAGCGGGATAGAAGAGACCCAGTACTTC. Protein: CASKLSGIEETQYF.

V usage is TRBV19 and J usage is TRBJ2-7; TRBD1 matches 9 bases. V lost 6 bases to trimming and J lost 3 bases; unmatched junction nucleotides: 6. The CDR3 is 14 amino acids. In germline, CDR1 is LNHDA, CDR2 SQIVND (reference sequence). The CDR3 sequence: CASRGTGNLYEQYF. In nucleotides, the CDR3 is TGTGCCAGTAGGGGGACAGGGAACCTCTACGAGCAGTACTTC.

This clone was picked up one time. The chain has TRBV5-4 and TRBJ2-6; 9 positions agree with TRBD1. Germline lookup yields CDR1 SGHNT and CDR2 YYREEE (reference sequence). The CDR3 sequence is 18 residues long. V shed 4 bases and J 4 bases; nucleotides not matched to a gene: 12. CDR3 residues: CASSKRPGQGTGANVLTF. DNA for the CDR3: TGTGCCAGCAGCAAGAGACCGGGACAGGGTACCGGGGCCAACGTCCTGACTTTC.

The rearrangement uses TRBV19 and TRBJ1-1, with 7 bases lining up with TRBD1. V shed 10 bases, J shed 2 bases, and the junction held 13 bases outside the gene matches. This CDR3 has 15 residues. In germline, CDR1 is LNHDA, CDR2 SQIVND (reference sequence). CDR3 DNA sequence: TGTGCCACGACGACAGGGTATGAAGAAAACACTGAAGCTTTCTTT. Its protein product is CATTTGYEENTEAFF. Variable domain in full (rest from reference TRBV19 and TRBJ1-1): DGGITQSPKYLFRKEGQNVTLSCEQNLNHDAMYWYRQDPGQGLRLIYYSQIVNDFQKGDIAEGYSVSREKKESFPLTVTSAQKNPTAFYLCATTTGYEENTEAFFGQGTRLTVV.

The CDR3 reads CATSDKRLTGYGQPQHF. As DNA, the CDR3 is TGTGCCACCAGCGACAAGAGACTGACAGGTTACGGTCAGCCCCAGCATTTT. The genes are TRBV15 and TRBJ1-5; possible D gene TRBD1, 6 bases. Looked up from germline, CDR1 is LNHNV and CDR2 is YYDKDF (reference sequence). The CDR3 is 17 amino acids. V lost 5 bases, J lost 6 bases, and 23 bases lay in between.

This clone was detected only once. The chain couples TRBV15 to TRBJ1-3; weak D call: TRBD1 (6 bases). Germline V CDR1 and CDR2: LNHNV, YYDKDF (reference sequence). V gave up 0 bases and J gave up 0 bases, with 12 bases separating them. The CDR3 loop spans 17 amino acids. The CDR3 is CATSREYRASSGNTIYF. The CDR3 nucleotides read TGTGCCACCAGCAGAGAATACAGGGCGAGCTCTGGAAACACCATATATTTT.

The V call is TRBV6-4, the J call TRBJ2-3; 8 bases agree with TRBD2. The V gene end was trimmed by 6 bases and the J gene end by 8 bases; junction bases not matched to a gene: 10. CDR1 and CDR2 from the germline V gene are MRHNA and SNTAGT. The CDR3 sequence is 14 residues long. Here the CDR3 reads CASRPGLGSGTQYF. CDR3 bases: TGTGCCAGCAGGCCGGGACTAGGGTCGGGTACGCAGTATTTT.

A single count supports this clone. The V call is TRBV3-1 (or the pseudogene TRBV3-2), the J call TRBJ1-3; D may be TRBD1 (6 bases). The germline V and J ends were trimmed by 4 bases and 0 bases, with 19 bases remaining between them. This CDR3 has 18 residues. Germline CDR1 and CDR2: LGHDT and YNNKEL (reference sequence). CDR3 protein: CASSRHLGQSNSGNTIYF. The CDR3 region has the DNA TGTGCCAGCAGCCGACACCTCGGACAGTCTAACTCTGGAAACACCATATATTTT.

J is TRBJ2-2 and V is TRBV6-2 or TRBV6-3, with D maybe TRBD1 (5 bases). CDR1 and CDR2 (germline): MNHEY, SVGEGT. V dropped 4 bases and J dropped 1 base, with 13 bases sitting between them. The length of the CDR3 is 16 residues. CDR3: CASSSPTALNTGELFF. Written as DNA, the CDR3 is TGTGCCAGCAGTTCCCCGACAGCCTTGAACACCGGGGAGCTGTTTTTT.

The CDR3 DNA reads TGTGCCAGCAGCTTGGTTTCGGGGTCGGATGGCTACACCTTC. This encodes CASSLVSGSDGYTF. The chain joins TRBV5-6 to TRBJ1-2; D gene unclear. The germline gives CDR1 SGHDT, CDR2 YYEEEE. The CDR3 is 14 residues long. V lost 0 bases and J 6 bases, leaving 12 bases between the germline ends.

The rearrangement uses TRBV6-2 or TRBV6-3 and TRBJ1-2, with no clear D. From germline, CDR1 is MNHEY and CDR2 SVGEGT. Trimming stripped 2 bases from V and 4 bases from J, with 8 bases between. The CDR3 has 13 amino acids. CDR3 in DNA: TGTGCCAGCAGTTACCAGGCAGGCTATGGCTACACCTTC. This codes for CASSYQAGYGYTF.

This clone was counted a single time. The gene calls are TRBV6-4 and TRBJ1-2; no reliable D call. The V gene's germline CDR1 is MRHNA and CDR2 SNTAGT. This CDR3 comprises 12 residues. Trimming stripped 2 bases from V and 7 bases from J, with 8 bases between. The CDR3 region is CASSDGQVGYTF. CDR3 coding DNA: TGTGCCAGCAGTGACGGGCAGGTTGGCTACACCTTC.

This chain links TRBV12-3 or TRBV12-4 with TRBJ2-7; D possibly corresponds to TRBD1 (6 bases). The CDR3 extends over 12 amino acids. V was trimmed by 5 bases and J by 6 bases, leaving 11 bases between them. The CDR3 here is CASSQTGLEQYF. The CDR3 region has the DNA TGTGCCAGCAGTCAAACAGGGCTCGAGCAGTACTTC.

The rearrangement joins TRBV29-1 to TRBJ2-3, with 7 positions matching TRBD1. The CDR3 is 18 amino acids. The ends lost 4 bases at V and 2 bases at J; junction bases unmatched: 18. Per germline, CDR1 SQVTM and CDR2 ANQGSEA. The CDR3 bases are TGCAGCGTTGGTGGTGGTTACGGGGACAGAAAAGTCACAGATACGCAGTATTTT. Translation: CSVGGGYGDRKVTDTQYF.

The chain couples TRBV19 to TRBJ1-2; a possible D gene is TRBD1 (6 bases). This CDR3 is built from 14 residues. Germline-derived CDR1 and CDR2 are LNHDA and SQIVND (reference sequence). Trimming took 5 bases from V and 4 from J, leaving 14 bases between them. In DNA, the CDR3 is TGTGCCAGTAGTCCCGCAGGGGCGGTCTATGGCTACACCTTC. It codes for CASSPAGAVYGYTF.

DNA of the CDR3: TGTGCCAGCAGTTCGGAGGACGCGTACTCCTACAATGAGCAGTTCTTC. Its translation: CASSSEDAYSYNEQFF. This chain uses TRBV6-5 with TRBJ2-1; perhaps TRBD2 as D (5 bases). Germline V gives CDR1 MNHEY, CDR2 SVGAGI. V was pared by 4 bases and J by 0 bases, with 13 bases between. The CDR3 is 16 residues long.